This entry features one TCR beta chain sequence. Only in-frame clones appear in the TCRdb table, and some are missing; sequencing was by immunoSEQ multiplex PCR. The profile shows about 350,000 clones, 86% of them singletons. This specimen comes from a study of Ad26.COV2.S vaccination and SARS-CoV-2 variants. Treatment here: around 19 received Ad26.COV2.S at low or high dose, single or two shots; five or six received placebo; per-sample allocation not given. Sampling was performed 63 days after the first vaccine or placebo injection. The TCR sequence derives from a person between 18 and 59 years old who received the Ad26.COV2.S COVID-19 vaccine or a placebo. Sequenced material: peripheral blood, taken in a trial of Ad26.COV2.S vaccine versus placebo.

The CDR3 protein is CASSPPPRADTQYF. CDR3 sequence (DNA): TGTGCCAGCAGTCCCCCTCCCAGGGCAGATACGCAGTATTTT. The rearrangement uses TRBV27 and TRBJ2-3; the D gene is possibly TRBD1 (5 bases). The V gene's germline CDR1 is MNHEY and CDR2 SMNVEV (reference sequence). This CDR3 spans 14 amino acids. Trimming cost V 5 bases and J 4 bases, with 13 bases left between them.